This passage covers 20 T cell receptor beta chains from one sample sequenced in a study of beta chain features in type 1 diabetes. The sequenced template was cDNA made from the entire isolated RNA. Sequenced by immunoSEQ multiplex PCR; TCRdb stores in-frame clones only, minus some. Of hundreds of thousands of clones listed, about 14% are singletons. Study-level findings and limits: Type 1 diabetes patients had TCRB CDR3s that were shorter (moderately but significantly so) in all four CD4+ subsets.

Their antigens remain unidentified. Sequenced material: naive CD4+ T cells from blood. These receptors were collected from a man between 18 and 35 years old with type 1 diabetes.

This chain connects TRBV2 to TRBJ2-1; 11 bases fit TRBD1. V dropped 6 bases and J dropped 8; count of bases not matched to a gene: 0. This CDR3 is 12 amino acids long. Per germline, CDR1 SNHLY and CDR2 FYNNEI. The CDR3 loop is CASRGQGDEQFF. The CDR3 DNA is TGTGCCAGCAGGGGACAGGGGGATGAGCAGTTCTTC. Together with reference TRBV2 and TRBJ2-1, the CDR3 gives the full variable domain: EPEVTQTPSHQVTQMGQEVILRCVPISNHLYFYWYRQILGQKVEFLVSFYNNEISEKSEIFDDQFSVERPDGSNFTLKIRSTKLEDSAMYFCASRGQGDEQFFGPGTRLTVL.

The V and J genes are TRBV2 and TRBJ2-1; no firm D call. This CDR3 has 15 residues. The germline CDR1 and CDR2 sequences are SNHLY and FYNNEI. V gave up 4 bases and J gave up 1 base, with 11 bases separating them. This chain's CDR3 is CASSGRARSYNEQFF. CDR3 DNA: TGTGCCAGCAGTGGAAGAGCGCGGTCCTACAATGAGCAGTTCTTC.

DNA of the CDR3: TGTGCCAGCAGCGCATGGGGCCAGTACAATGAGCAGTTCTTC. It translates to CASSAWGQYNEQFF. The chain joins TRBV21-1 to TRBJ2-1; the tabulated D call, TRBD1, remains unverified against the DNA. TRBV21-1 is annotated as a pseudogene. This CDR3 is 14 amino acids long.

The chain recombines TRBV6-5 with TRBJ1-2; the match to TRBD1 covers 11 bases. The V and J ends lost 5 bases and 5 bases, in that order; junction bases with no gene match: 4. The CDR3 runs 14 residues. Germline values: CDR1 MNHEY, CDR2 SVGAGI. The DNA of the CDR3 is TGTGCCAGCAGTACCGGACAGGGGGCGTATGGCTACACCTTC. Protein: CASSTGQGAYGYTF.

The chain carries TRBV15 and TRBJ2-3; TRBD1 matches at 7 bases. The CDR3 length is 14 residues. Trimming cost V 3 bases and J 5 bases; bases outside gene matches: 5. Germline CDR1 LNHNV, CDR2 YYDKDF (reference sequence). CDR3 in DNA: TGTGCCACCAGCAGGGAAAGGGGGCGAGATACGCAGTATTTT. Its protein is CATSRERGRDTQYF.

A few counts support this clone. The gene calls are TRBV28 and TRBJ2-3; the D gene is possibly TRBD1 (5 bases). Trimming took 2 bases from V and 4 from J, leaving 13 bases between them. CDR1 and CDR2 (germline): MDHEN, SYDVKM. The CDR3 is 15 residues long. The CDR3 nucleotides read TGTGCCAGCAGTTTAGGGGCGGACGGTGCAGATACGCAGTATTTT. Encoded protein: CASSLGADGADTQYF.

J is TRBJ2-3 and V is TRBV10-3; 8 nucleotides agree with TRBD2. Unmatched junction bases numbered 6, after V lost 3 bases and J lost 1 base. Germline CDR1 is ENHRY and CDR2 is SYGVKD. This CDR3 is 16 amino acids long. CDR3 residues: CAISESGAGGTDTQYF. CDR3 DNA: TGTGCCATCAGTGAATCGGGAGCGGGGGGCACAGATACGCAGTATTTT.

The rearrangement links TRBV25-1 to TRBJ1-1; a weak D match, TRBD1 (5 bases). Germline V gene lookup returns CDR1 MGHDK and CDR2 SYGVNS. The CDR3 is 16 amino acids. Trimming removed 1 base from V and 5 bases from J, with 17 bases in between. The CDR3 here is CASSELGRQGGTEAFF. The CDR3 bases are TGTGCCAGCAGTGAATTAGGGAGGCAGGGCGGAACTGAAGCTTTCTTT.

The CDR3: CSVESRVHEQYF. CDR3 sequence (DNA): TGCAGCGTTGAATCCAGGGTCCACGAGCAGTACTTC. This chain links TRBV29-1 with TRBJ2-7, with D possibly TRBD1 on 5 matching bases. V shed 2 bases and J shed 5 bases, with 10 bases lying between them. Germline loops: CDR1 SQVTM, CDR2 ANQGSEA. The CDR3 runs to 12 residues.

This rearrangement joins TRBV13 to TRBJ1-2; TRBD1 agrees at 8 bases. Germline CDR1 reads PRHDT; CDR2 reads FYEKMQ (reference sequence). With V trimmed by 2 bases and J by 5 bases, 25 bases remained unmatched. This CDR3 comprises 21 residues. CDR3 sequence: CASSLYIPWSRGRSPTYGYTF. CDR3 DNA: TGTGCCAGCAGCTTATATATCCCATGGAGCAGGGGGCGGTCCCCTACATATGGCTACACCTTC.

This chain joins TRBV5-1 and TRBJ1-1; D call uncertain. Trimming pared 5 bases from V and 5 bases from J, leaving 13 bases between. Looked up from germline, CDR1 is SGHRS and CDR2 is YFSETQ. This CDR3 is 13 amino acids long. The CDR3 sequence is CASRTDPETEAFF. CDR3 coding DNA: TGCGCCAGCAGGACGGACCCTGAGACTGAAGCTTTCTTT.

The genes are TRBV5-1 and TRBJ2-1; no reliable D call. The CDR3 is made up of 12 amino acids. The V and J ends lost 1 base and 6 bases respectively, with 5 bases between them. Looked up from germline, CDR1 is SGHRS and CDR2 is YFSETQ. This chain's CDR3 is CASSLSSNEQFF. In DNA, the CDR3 is TGCGCCAGCAGCTTGAGCTCCAATGAGCAGTTCTTC.

V and J are TRBV2 and TRBJ1-1, with unresolved D. This CDR3 is built from 14 residues. From germline, CDR1 is SNHLY and CDR2 FYNNEI. V lost 7 bases and J 3 bases, leaving 15 bases between the germline ends. The CDR3 nucleotides read TGTGCCAGCACCCCTGTGTCTATGGACACTGAAGCTTTCTTT. Translated: CASTPVSMDTEAFF.

A few counts support this clone. This chain's CDR3 is CASGRQGGELFF. The CDR3 DNA reads as TGTGCCTCGGGGCGCCAAGGCGGGGAGCTGTTTTTT. This chain links TRBV30 with TRBJ2-2; D might be TRBD1 or TRBD2, each matching 5 bases. V dropped 7 bases and J dropped 7 bases, with 13 bases sitting between them. CDR1 is GTSNPN and CDR2 is SVGIG in the germline V gene (reference sequence). This CDR3 has 12 amino acids.

This clone was detected only a few times. CDR3 sequence (DNA): TGTGCCAGCAGCCGGGACTACTCTGGGGCCAACGTCCTGACTTTC. Translation: CASSRDYSGANVLTF. The chain links TRBV7-9 to TRBJ2-6, with 7 bases matching TRBD2. Per germline, CDR1 SEHNR and CDR2 FQNEAQ (reference sequence). The V gene end was trimmed by 5 bases and the J gene end by 0 bases; junction bases not matched to a gene: 1. CDR3 length equals 15 residues. Full variable domain (missing parts from reference TRBV7-9 and TRBJ2-6): DTGVSQNPRHKITKRGQNVTFRCDPISEHNRLYWYRQTLGQGPEFLTYFQNEAQLEKSRLLSDRFSAERPKGSFSTLEIQRTEQGDSAMYLCASSRDYSGANVLTFGAGSRLTVL.

Only a few counts were recorded for this clone. This chain uses TRBV5-1 with TRBJ1-5; no reliable D call. Germline V lookup: CDR1 SGHRS, CDR2 YFSETQ. Trimming removed 0 bases at V and 5 bases at J, with 6 bases between. This CDR3 is built from 13 residues. Here the CDR3 DNA reads TGCGCCAGCAGCTTGGACGGAGATCAGCCCCAGCATTTT. This translates into CASSLDGDQPQHF. Full variable domain (remainder filled in from reference TRBV5-1 and TRBJ1-5): KAGVTQTPRYLIKTRGQQVTLSCSPISGHRSVSWYQQTPGQGLQFLFEYFSETQRNKGNFPGRFSGRQFSNSRSEMNVSTLELGDSALYLCASSLDGDQPQHFGDGTRLSIL.

Only a few counts were recorded for this clone. The chain links TRBV2 to TRBJ2-2, with D possibly matching TRBD2 (6 bases). V shed 5 bases and J shed 4 bases, with 17 bases lying between them. The germline CDR1 and CDR2 sequences are SNHLY and FYNNEI. The CDR3 spans 16 residues. The CDR3, as DNA: TGTGCCAGCAGTTTACAACTAGCCCCGGTCACCGGGGAGCTGTTTTTT. Protein sequence: CASSLQLAPVTGELFF.

The gene calls are TRBV2 and TRBJ1-5, with D possibly TRBD1 on 6 matching bases. Germline V gene data show CDR1 as SNHLY and CDR2 as FYNNEI. V was pared by 6 bases and J by 3 bases, with 12 bases between. This CDR3 is 14 amino acids long. CDR3 nucleotides: TGTGCCAGCAGAACGGACAGATACAATCAGCCCCAGCATTTT. Its protein is CASRTDRYNQPQHF.

This clone has more than one count but fewer than ten. The chain recombines TRBV28 with TRBJ2-4, with 7 positions matching TRBD1. The germline V gene encodes CDR1 MDHEN and CDR2 SYDVKM. CDR3 length: 18 residues. The junction had 9 bases not matched to a gene; V was cut back by 1 base and J by 0 bases. This CDR3 reads CASSLYGTATIAKNIQYF. The DNA for the CDR3 is TGTGCCAGCAGTTTATACGGGACAGCGACAATAGCCAAAAACATTCAGTACTTC. Based on the CDR3 plus reference TRBV28 and TRBJ2-4, the full variable domain is DVKVTQSSRYLVKRTGEKVFLECVQDMDHENMFWYRQDPGLGLRLIYFSYDVKMKEKGDIPEGYSVSREKKERFSLILESASTNQTSMYLCASSLYGTATIAKNIQYFGAGTRLSVL.

This chain uses TRBV29-1 with TRBJ1-2, with D maybe TRBD1 (6 bases). CDR3 length: 11 residues. Germline V gives CDR1 SQVTM, CDR2 ANQGSEA. Trimming pared 4 bases from V and 7 bases from J, leaving 10 bases between. DNA for the CDR3: TGCAGCGTTGCTGTGGGGGCTGGCTACACCTTC. Its translation is CSVAVGAGYTF.